Below are 20 T cell receptor beta chains sequenced from a single sample in a study of cytomegalovirus exposure and HLA in healthy donors. The method was immunoSEQ multiplex PCR; TCRdb's version includes in-frame clones alone and lacks a portion of them. The repertoire holds about 120,000 clones, with about 91% as singletons. Input material: PBMCs. The origin of the receptors is a man aged 18 to 30 in good health and CMV-seronegative.

The chain has TRBV6-6 and TRBJ2-1; 12 bases line up with TRBD2. Germline CDR1 and CDR2: MNHNY and SVGAGI (reference sequence). The V segment lost 5 bases and the J segment 6 bases; nucleotides outside the gene matches: 2. The CDR3 covers 14 residues. The CDR3 DNA is TGTGCCAGCAGTCTAGCGGGGGGGGGCAATGAGCAGTTCTTC. It encodes CASSLAGGGNEQFF.

The chain uses TRBV10-2 and TRBJ1-1, with D hard to call. With 7 bases removed from V and 0 bases from J, the gap between germline ends came to 15 bases. The CDR3 extends over 15 amino acids. Germline CDR1 is WSHSY and CDR2 is SAAADI. CDR3 loop: CASIRLLEVNTEAFF. CDR3 nucleotide sequence: TGCGCCAGCATTAGATTATTGGAGGTGAACACTGAAGCTTTCTTT.

CDR3 sequence reads: CASGPWTNSDTQYF. In DNA form, the CDR3 reads TGTGCTAGTGGTCCCTGGACAAACTCGGATACGCAGTATTTT. The chain links TRBV12-5 to TRBJ2-3; D possibly corresponds to TRBD1 (5 bases). The CDR3 runs 14 residues. V was clipped by 5 bases and J by 6 bases, with 15 bases between them. The germline V gene has CDR1 LGHNT and CDR2 FRNRAP.

The V gene is TRBV10-3, the J gene TRBJ2-1; the match to TRBD2 covers 14 bases. CDR1 ENHRY and CDR2 SYGVKD come from the germline V gene. Losses at the gene ends were 6 bases for V and 5 bases for J; bases not matched to a gene: 0. The CDR3 runs 14 residues. The CDR3: CAIRGLAGDNEQFF. DNA of the CDR3: TGTGCCATCAGGGGACTAGCGGGAGACAATGAGCAGTTCTTC.

The chain is built from TRBV5-1 and TRBJ2-7, with 7 bases that match TRBD1. Trimming took 0 bases from V and 3 from J; bases not matched to a gene: 6. CDR1 SGHRS and CDR2 YFSETQ come from the germline V gene. This CDR3 has 15 amino acids. As DNA, the CDR3 is TGCGCCAGCAGCTTGGAGTCAGGGGGAAGCTACGAGCAGTACTTC. This sequence encodes CASSLESGGSYEQYF.

The chain joins TRBV4-1 to TRBJ2-2; a possible D gene is TRBD2 (6 bases). The CDR3 runs 17 residues. Trimming took off 5 bases at V and 7 bases at J, with 23 bases between the two ends. CDR1 is MGHRA and CDR2 is YSYEKL in the germline V gene. The CDR3 protein is CASSYHGGARLGGELFF. In nucleotides, the CDR3 is TGCGCCAGCAGCTACCACGGAGGGGCCCGCTTAGGCGGGGAGCTGTTTTTT.

This rearrangement joins TRBV27 to TRBJ2-5; TRBD2 agrees at 9 bases. Germline CDR1 MNHEY, CDR2 SMNVEV (reference sequence). The V and J ends lost 2 bases and 5 bases, in that order; junction bases with no gene match: 9. The CDR3 contains 16 residues. CDR3: CASSLPELAGDETQYF. The CDR3 bases are TGTGCCAGCAGTTTACCCGAATTAGCGGGGGATGAGACCCAGTACTTC.

This clone was detected only once. The chain uses TRBV18 and TRBJ1-1; D not resolved. V was clipped by 3 bases and J by 2 bases, with 10 bases between them. CDR1 KGHSH and CDR2 LQKENI come from the germline V gene. CDR3 length equals 14 residues. CDR3 residues: CASSPQADNTEAFF. The CDR3 bases are TGTGCCAGCTCACCGCAGGCAGACAACACTGAAGCTTTCTTT. The full variable domain, in which reference TRBV18 and TRBJ1-1 provide the parts outside the CDR3, is NAGVMQNPRHLVRRRGQEARLRCSPMKGHSHVYWYRQLPEEGLKFMVYLQKENIIDESGMPKERFSAEFPKEGPSILRIQQVVRGDSAAYFCASSPQADNTEAFFGQGTRLTVV.

V usage is TRBV5-6 and J usage is TRBJ1-2, with TRBD1 matching 10 bases. Germline V gene sequence: CDR1 SGHDT, CDR2 YYEEEE. CDR3 length equals 14 residues. The ends lost 4 bases at V and 4 bases at J; junction bases unmatched: 4. DNA of the CDR3: TGTGCCAGCAGCACGACAGGGGGCGCCTATGGCTACACCTTC. Translation: CASSTTGGAYGYTF.

The J gene is TRBJ1-1, the V gene TRBV7-8; 8 positions match TRBD1. The CDR3 extends over 12 amino acids. Per the germline V gene, CDR1 is SGHVS and CDR2 is FQNEAQ. V gave up 8 bases and J gave up 10 bases; unmatched junction bases: 9. The CDR3 loop is CASSYTGGGAFF. The CDR3 DNA follows: TGTGCCAGCTCATATACAGGGGGGGGAGCTTTCTTT.

The CDR3 DNA reads TGTGCCAGTAGGCCGGGACGGGACAGTTCCTACGAGCAGTACTTC. It encodes CASRPGRDSSYEQYF. This sequence joins TRBV6-5 and TRBJ2-7; the match to TRBD1 covers 7 bases. CDR1 and CDR2 from the germline V gene are MNHEY and SVGAGI. This CDR3 region has 15 residues. J gave up 1 base and V 9 bases, and 12 bases lay outside the gene matches.

V usage is TRBV6-6 and J usage is TRBJ1-4, with D maybe TRBD1 (6 bases). The germline V and J ends were trimmed by 3 bases and 8 bases, with 19 bases remaining between them. Germline lookup yields CDR1 MNHNY and CDR2 SVGAGI (reference sequence). The CDR3 sequence is 16 residues long. The CDR3, as DNA: TGTGCCAGCAGTTATCTCGTTGGGGGCTATCAAGAAAAACTGTTTTTT. This codes for CASSYLVGGYQEKLFF.

The chain has TRBV19 and TRBJ1-1, with TRBD1 identical over 10 bases. Trimming removed 7 bases from V and 6 bases from J; junction bases left unmatched: 14. This CDR3 is built from 16 residues. Per the germline V gene, CDR1 is LNHDA and CDR2 is SQIVND (reference sequence). CDR3 nucleotides: TGTGCCAGTAACCACCTAAGGGGACAGGGGTCATCTGAAGCTTTCTTT. This translates into CASNHLRGQGSSEAFF.

V is TRBV9 and J is TRBJ1-1, with D maybe TRBD1 (6 bases). V was clipped by 4 bases and J by 2 bases, with 9 bases between them. The CDR3 has 13 amino acids. Germline lookup yields CDR1 SGDLS and CDR2 YYNGEE. This chain's CDR3 is CASSSQGNTEAFF. The CDR3 DNA reads as TGTGCCAGCAGCTCACAGGGTAACACTGAAGCTTTCTTT. Filled out from reference TRBV9 and TRBJ1-1, the complete variable domain reads DSGVTQTPKHLITATGQRVTLRCSPRSGDLSVYWYQQSLDQGLQFLIQYYNGEERAKGNILERFSAQQFPDLHSELNLSSLELGDSALYFCASSSQGNTEAFFGQGTRLTVV.

The chain recombines TRBV5-1 with TRBJ2-1; D is possibly TRBD1 (5 bases). The CDR3 extends over 18 amino acids. The V and J ends lost 0 bases and 0 bases respectively, with 16 bases between them. CDR1 is SGHRS, CDR2 YFSETQ, per germline. CDR3 residues: CASSLAWIAGNSYNEQFF. In DNA, the CDR3 is TGCGCCAGCAGCTTGGCGTGGATTGCAGGGAACTCCTACAATGAGCAGTTCTTC.

The chain combines TRBV12-5 with TRBJ2-1; 9 nucleotides match TRBD2. CDR1 is LGHNT, CDR2 FRNRAP, per germline. CDR3 length: 15 residues. Trimming removed 6 bases from V and 3 bases from J; junction bases left unmatched: 6. The CDR3 DNA reads TGTGCTAGTGGCTTAGGACTAGCGAACTACAATGAGCAGTTCTTC. This translates into CASGLGLANYNEQFF.

The V call is TRBV27, the J call TRBJ2-7, with 8 bases matching TRBD2. With 2 bases clipped from V and 4 bases from J, the junction kept 4 bases outside the gene matches. The CDR3 extends over 14 amino acids. Germline-derived CDR1 and CDR2 are MNHEY and SMNVEV (reference sequence). Here the CDR3 reads CASSLASGSYEQYF. The CDR3 DNA sequence: TGTGCCAGCAGTTTAGCTAGCGGGTCATACGAGCAGTACTTC.

CDR3 residues: CASSLEASGNEQYF. The CDR3 nucleotides read TGTGCCAGCAGCTTAGAGGCTAGCGGAAACGAGCAGTACTTC. The J gene is TRBJ2-7, the V gene TRBV7-6; 7 nucleotides line up with TRBD2. V shed 1 base, J shed 5 bases, and the junction held 5 bases outside the gene matches. The CDR3 has 14 residues. Germline V gene data show CDR1 as SGHVS and CDR2 as FNYEAQ.

This chain links TRBV6-1 with TRBJ2-5, with a weak D call TRBD2 (6 bases). This CDR3 region has 15 residues. Germline V gene sequence: CDR1 MNHNS, CDR2 SASEGT. Trimming removed 3 bases at V and 5 bases at J, with 16 bases between. The CDR3 nucleotides are TGTGCCAGCAGTGATGCGGCCGGGGCGGGGGAGACCCAGTACTTC. Its protein product is CASSDAAGAGETQYF.

This chain connects TRBV4-1 to TRBJ2-7; D possibly corresponds to TRBD2 (6 bases). The V gene's germline CDR1 is MGHRA and CDR2 YSYEKL. The V end was cut by 1 base, the J end by 1 base, with 17 bases between. The CDR3 loop spans 17 amino acids. CDR3 region: CASSQARGGIVSYEQYF. The CDR3 DNA reads as TGCGCCAGCAGCCAAGCACGAGGCGGGATCGTGTCCTACGAGCAGTACTTC.